This T cell receptor (beta chain) was obtained from a study of vaccination and CD4 T cells after COVID-19. In the study overall: Investigators took post-vaccine samples a median roughly 72 days after dose two, within a range of 14 to 241. The stimulating agents, overlapping spike peptides, came from SARS-CoV-2, HCoV-NL63, HCoV-OC43 and HCoV-229E. Either a CEFX pool, an HIV-1 Nef pool, or no peptide was added to control cultures.

Oncomine TCR Beta short-read sequencing was applied to DNA from cultured CD4+ T cells. TCRdb passed the PCR reads through MiXCR, listing each CDR3 protein once. This table holds about 18,000 distinct CDR3 sequences, approximately 47% found once. Specified treatment: approximately 9-day PBMC culture with coronavirus spike peptide pools or control peptides (ViraFEST assay). These CD4+ T cells came from approximately 10-day cultures by negative selection. The V end was cut by 0 bases, the J end by 3 bases, with 14 bases between. The germline V gene has CDR1 SEHNR and CDR2 FQNEAQ (reference sequence). This CDR3 is 16 amino acids long. In the case of this clonotype: Its antigen is currently unknown.

The receptor was isolated from a human donor who received a COVID-19 vaccine. V and J are TRBV7-9 and TRBJ1-1, with D maybe TRBD1 (6 bases). Sequenced here: CD4+ T cells from blood, cultured in vitro, sampled before SARS-CoV-2 vaccination. CDR3 sequence (DNA): TGTGCCAGCAGCTTAGCCCAACAGGGTCAGGACACTGAAGCTTTCTTT. This sequence encodes CASSLAQQGQDTEAFF.